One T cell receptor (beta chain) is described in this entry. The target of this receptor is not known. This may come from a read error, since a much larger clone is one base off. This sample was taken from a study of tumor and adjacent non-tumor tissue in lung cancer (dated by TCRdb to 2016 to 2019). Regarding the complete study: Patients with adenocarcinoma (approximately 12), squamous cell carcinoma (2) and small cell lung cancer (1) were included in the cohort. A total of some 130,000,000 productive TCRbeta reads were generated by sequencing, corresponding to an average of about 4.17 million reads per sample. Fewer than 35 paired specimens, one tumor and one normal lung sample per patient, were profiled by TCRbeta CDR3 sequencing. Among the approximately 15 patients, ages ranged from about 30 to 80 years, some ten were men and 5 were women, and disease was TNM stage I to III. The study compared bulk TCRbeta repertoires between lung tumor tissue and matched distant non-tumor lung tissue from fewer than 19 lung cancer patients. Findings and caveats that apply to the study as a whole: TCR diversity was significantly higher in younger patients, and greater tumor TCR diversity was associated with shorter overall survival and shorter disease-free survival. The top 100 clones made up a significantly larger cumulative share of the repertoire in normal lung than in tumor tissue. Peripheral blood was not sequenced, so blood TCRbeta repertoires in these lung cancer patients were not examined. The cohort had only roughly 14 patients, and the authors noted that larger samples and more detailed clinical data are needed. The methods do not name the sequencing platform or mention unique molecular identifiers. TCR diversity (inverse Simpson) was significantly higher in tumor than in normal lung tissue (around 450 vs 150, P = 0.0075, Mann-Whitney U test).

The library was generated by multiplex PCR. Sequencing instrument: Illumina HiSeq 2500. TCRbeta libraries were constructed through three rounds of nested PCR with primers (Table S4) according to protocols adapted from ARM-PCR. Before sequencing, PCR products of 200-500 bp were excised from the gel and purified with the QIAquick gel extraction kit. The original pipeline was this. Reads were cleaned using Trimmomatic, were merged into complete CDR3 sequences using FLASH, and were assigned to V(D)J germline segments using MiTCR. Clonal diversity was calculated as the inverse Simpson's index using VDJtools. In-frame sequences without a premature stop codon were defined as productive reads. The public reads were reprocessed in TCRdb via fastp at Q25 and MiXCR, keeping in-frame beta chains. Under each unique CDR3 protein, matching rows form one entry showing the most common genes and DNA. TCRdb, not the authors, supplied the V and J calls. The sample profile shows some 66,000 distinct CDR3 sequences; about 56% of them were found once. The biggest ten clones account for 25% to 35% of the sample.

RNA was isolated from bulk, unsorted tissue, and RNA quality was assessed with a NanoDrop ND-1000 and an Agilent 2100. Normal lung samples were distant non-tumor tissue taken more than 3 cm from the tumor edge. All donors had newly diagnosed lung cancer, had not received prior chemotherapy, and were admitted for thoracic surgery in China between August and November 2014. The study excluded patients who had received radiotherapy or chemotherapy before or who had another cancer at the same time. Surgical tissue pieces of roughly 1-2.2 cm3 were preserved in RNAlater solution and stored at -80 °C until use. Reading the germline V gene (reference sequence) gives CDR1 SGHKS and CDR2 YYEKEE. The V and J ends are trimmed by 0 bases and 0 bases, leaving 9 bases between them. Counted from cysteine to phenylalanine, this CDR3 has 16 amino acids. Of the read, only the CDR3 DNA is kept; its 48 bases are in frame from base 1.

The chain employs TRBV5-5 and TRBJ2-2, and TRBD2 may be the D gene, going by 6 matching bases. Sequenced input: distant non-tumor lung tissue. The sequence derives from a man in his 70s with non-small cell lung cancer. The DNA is TGTGCCAGCAGCTTGGATCCTAGCGCGAACACCGGGGAGCTGTTTTTT. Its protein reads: CASSLDPSANTGELFF.